The clone carrying this TCR beta chain came up a few times. Sequenced by immunoSEQ multiplex PCR; TCRdb stores in-frame clones only, minus some. The sample has about 70,000 clones; 75% to 95% are singletons. Trimming took off 5 bases at V and 8 bases at J, with 12 bases between the two ends. Per germline, CDR1 SNHLY and CDR2 FYNNEI. The CDR3 loop spans 12 amino acids. The data were taken from a study of T cell changes during pregnancy in multiple sclerosis. The receptor's source is a female donor with multiple sclerosis, enrolled in a pregnancy study. The material sequenced was peripheral blood, taken in the first trimester of pregnancy. The gene calls are TRBV2 and TRBJ1-1; D not certain. The CDR3 is CASSISGPEAFF. CDR3 DNA: TGTGCCAGCAGTATTAGTGGTCCAGAAGCTTTCTTT.